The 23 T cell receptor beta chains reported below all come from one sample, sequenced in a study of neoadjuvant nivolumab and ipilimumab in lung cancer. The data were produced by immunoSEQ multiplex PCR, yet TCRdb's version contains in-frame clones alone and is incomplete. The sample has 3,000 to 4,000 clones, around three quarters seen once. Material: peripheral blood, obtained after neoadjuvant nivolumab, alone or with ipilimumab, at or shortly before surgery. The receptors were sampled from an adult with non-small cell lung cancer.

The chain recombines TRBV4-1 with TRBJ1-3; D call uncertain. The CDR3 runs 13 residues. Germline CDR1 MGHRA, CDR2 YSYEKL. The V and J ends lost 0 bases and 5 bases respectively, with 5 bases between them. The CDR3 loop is CASSQDGRNTIYF. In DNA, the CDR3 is TGCGCCAGCAGCCAAGACGGACGAAACACCATATATTTT.

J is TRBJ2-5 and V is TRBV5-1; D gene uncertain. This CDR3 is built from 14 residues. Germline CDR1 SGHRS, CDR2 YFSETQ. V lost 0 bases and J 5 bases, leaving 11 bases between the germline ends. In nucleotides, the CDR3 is TGCGCCAGCAGCTTGGTCTCCGCGCGGGAGACCCAGTACTTC. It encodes CASSLVSARETQYF.

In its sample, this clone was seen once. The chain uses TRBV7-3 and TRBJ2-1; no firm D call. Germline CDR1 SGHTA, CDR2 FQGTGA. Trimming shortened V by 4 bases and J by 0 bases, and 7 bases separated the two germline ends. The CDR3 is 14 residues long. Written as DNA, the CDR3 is TGTGCCAGCAGCTCCCCCGGCTCCTACAATGAGCAGTTCTTC. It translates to CASSSPGSYNEQFF.

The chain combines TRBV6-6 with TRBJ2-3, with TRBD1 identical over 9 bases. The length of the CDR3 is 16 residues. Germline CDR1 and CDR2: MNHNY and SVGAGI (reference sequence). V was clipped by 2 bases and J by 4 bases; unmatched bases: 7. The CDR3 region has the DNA TGTGCCAGCAGTTACCATCCGGGACAGGGTGCAGATACGCAGTATTTT. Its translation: CASSYHPGQGADTQYF.

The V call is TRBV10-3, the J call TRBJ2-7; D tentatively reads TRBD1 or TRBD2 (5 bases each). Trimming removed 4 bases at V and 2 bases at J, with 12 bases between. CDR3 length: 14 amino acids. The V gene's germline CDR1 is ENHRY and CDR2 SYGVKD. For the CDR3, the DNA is TGTGCCATCAGTGGCGGTGTGGGGGCCTACGAGCAGTACTTC. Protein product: CAISGGVGAYEQYF.

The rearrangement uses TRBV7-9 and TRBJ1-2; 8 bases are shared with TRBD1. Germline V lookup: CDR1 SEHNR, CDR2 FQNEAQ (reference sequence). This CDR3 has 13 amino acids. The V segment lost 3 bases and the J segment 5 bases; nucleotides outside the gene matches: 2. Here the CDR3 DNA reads TGTGCCAGCAGCTTGGGACAGGAGTATGGCTACACCTTC. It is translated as CASSLGQEYGYTF.

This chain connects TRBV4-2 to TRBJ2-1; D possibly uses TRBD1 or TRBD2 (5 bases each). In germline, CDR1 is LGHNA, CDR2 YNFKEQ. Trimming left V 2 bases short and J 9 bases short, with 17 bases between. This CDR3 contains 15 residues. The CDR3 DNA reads TGTGCCAGCAGCCAATCGGACTTGCAGGGTGCTGAGCAGTTCTTC. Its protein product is CASSQSDLQGAEQFF.

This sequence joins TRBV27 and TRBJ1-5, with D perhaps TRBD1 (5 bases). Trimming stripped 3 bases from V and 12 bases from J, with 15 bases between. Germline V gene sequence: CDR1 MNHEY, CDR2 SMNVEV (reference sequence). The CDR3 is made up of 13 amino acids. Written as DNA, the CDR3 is TGTGCCAGCAGTTTGTACGGGGGTGGGGGCCAGCATTTT. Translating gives CASSLYGGGGQHF.

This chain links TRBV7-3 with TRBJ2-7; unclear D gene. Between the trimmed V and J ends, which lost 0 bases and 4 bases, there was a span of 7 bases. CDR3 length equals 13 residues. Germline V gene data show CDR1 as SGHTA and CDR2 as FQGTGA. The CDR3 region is CASSLTPGYEQYF. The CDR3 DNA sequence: TGTGCCAGCAGCTTAACCCCAGGTTACGAGCAGTACTTC.

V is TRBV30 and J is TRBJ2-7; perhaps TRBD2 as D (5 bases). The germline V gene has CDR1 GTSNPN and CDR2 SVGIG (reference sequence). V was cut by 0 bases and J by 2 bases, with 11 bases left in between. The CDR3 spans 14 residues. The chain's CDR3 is CAWSVRGFTYEQYF. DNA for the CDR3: TGTGCCTGGAGTGTACGGGGATTTACCTACGAGCAGTACTTC.

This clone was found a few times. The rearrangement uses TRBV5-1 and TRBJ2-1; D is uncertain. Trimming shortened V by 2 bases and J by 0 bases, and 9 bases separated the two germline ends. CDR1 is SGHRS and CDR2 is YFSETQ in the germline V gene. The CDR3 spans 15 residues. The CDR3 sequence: CASSLGSLSYNEQFF. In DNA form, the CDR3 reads TGCGCCAGCAGCTTAGGCAGTCTCTCCTACAATGAGCAGTTCTTC.

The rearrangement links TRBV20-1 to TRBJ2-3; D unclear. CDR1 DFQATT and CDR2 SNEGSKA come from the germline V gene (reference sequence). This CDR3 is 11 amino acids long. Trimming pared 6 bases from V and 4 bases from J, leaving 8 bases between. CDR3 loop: CSAFKADTQYF. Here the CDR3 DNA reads TGCAGTGCATTCAAGGCAGATACGCAGTATTTT.

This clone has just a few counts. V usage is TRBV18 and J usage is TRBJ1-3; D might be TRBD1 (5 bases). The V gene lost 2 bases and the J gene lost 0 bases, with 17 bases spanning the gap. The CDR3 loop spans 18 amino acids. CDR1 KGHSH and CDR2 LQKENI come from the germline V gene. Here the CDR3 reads CASSPSRGTTTSGNTIYF. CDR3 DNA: TGTGCCAGCTCACCATCTAGGGGAACAACAACCTCTGGAAACACCATATATTTT.

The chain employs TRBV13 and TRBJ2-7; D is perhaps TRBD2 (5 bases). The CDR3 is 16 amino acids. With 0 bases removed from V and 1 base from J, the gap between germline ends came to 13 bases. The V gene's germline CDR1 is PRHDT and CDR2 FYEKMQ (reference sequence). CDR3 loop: CASSLGVLRASYEQYF. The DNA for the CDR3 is TGTGCCAGCAGCTTAGGGGTCCTGAGGGCATCCTACGAGCAGTACTTC.

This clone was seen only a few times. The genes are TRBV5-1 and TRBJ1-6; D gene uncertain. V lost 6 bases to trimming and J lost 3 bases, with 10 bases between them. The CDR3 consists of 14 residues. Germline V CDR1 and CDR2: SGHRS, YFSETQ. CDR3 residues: CASTFDGYNSPLHF. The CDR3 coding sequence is TGCGCCAGCACCTTTGACGGCTATAATTCACCCCTCCACTTT. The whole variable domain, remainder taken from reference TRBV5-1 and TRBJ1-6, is KAGVTQTPRYLIKTRGQQVTLSCSPISGHRSVSWYQQTPGQGLQFLFEYFSETQRNKGNFPGRFSGRQFSNSRSEMNVSTLELGDSALYLCASTFDGYNSPLHFGNGTRLTVT.

CDR3 coding DNA: TGCGCCAGCAGCTTGAGAACAGGTGGTGACACCGGGGAGCTGTTTTTT. It yields the protein CASSLRTGGDTGELFF. This chain links TRBV5-1 with TRBJ2-2; D might be TRBD1 (5 bases). This CDR3 region has 16 residues. V was pared by 1 base and J by 3 bases, with 13 bases between. The germline CDR1 and CDR2 sequences are SGHRS and YFSETQ.

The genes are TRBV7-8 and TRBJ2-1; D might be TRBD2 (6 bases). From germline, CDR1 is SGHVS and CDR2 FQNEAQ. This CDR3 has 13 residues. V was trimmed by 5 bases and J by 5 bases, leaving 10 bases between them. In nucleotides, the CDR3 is TGTGCCAGCAGCCCACTAGCAAACAATGAGCAGTTCTTC. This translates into CASSPLANNEQFF.

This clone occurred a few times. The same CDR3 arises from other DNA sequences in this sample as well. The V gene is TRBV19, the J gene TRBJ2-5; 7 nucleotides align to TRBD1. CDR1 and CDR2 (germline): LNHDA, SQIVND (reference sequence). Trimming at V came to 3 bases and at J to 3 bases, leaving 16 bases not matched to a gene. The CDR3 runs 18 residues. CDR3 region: CASSISLGDREKEETQYF. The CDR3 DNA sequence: TGTGCCAGTAGTATTAGTCTAGGAGACAGGGAAAAGGAAGAGACCCAGTACTTC. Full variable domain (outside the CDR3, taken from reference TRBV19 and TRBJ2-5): DGGITQSPKYLFRKEGQNVTLSCEQNLNHDAMYWYRQDPGQGLRLIYYSQIVNDFQKGDIAEGYSVSREKKESFPLTVTSAQKNPTAFYLCASSISLGDREKEETQYFGPGTRLLVL.

The CDR3 region is CASSERWAEFNSPLHF. The CDR3 DNA is TGTGCCAGCAGTGAACGGTGGGCAGAGTTCAATTCACCCCTCCACTTT. The V call is TRBV6-1, the J call TRBJ1-6, with D unclear. The germline gives CDR1 MNHNS, CDR2 SASEGT. With 2 bases removed from V and 7 bases from J, the gap between germline ends came to 15 bases. The CDR3 contains 16 residues.

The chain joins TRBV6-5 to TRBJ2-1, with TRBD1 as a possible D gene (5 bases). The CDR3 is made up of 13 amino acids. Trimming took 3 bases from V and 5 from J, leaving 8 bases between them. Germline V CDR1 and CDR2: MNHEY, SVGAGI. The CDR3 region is CASSYLQDNEQFF. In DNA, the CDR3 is TGTGCCAGCAGTTATTTACAGGACAATGAGCAGTTCTTC.

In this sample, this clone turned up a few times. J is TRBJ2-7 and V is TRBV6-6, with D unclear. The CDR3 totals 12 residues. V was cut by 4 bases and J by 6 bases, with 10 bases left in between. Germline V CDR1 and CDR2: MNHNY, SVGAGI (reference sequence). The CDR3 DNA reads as TGTGCCAGCAGTTCCGACGGCGCCGAGCAGTACTTC. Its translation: CASSSDGAEQYF.

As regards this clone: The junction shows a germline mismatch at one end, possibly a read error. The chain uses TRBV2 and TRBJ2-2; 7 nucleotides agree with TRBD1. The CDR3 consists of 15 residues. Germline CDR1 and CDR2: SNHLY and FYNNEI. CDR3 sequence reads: CASSEAGGRPGELFF. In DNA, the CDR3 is TGTGCCAGCAGCGAAGCAGGGGGACGTCCCGGGGAGCTGTTTTTT.

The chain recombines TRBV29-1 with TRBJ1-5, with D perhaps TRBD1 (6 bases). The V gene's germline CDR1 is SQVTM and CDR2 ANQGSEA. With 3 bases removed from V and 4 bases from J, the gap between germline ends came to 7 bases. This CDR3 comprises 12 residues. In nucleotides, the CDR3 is TGCAGCGTTGAGGACAGTAATCAGCCCCAGCATTTT. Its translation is CSVEDSNQPQHF.